The 9 T cell receptor beta chains in this list originate from one sample, sequenced in a study of blood T cells in healthy people across ages. For the second PCR, which ran for 7 to 11 cycles, a sample-barcoded 5' primer and a J-beta primer mix were used. TCRdb reanalysed the 5' RACE reads using MiXCR and keeps one entry per CDR3 protein. The sample shows 500,000 to 650,000 distinct CDR3 sequences, about 28% of them seen only once. The same data also contributed to another study, on T cells of mothers and their children.

The material sequenced was blood. The source of these receptors is a boy younger than 10 in good health.

V usage is TRBV13 and J usage is TRBJ2-7; the D gene is possibly TRBD1 (6 bases). Germline-derived CDR1 and CDR2 are PRHDT and FYEKMQ (reference sequence). V lost 5 bases and J 3 bases, leaving 14 bases between the germline ends. The CDR3 runs 14 residues. CDR3 sequence (DNA): TGTGCCAGCAGCCTACTAAGCAGGGGCTACGAGCAGTACTTC. Its protein is CASSLLSRGYEQYF. The full variable domain, with the rest looked up from reference TRBV13 and TRBJ2-7, is AAGVIQSPRHLIKEKRETATLKCYPIPRHDTVYWYQQGPGQDPQFLISFYEKMQSDKGSIPDRFSAQQFSDYHSELNMSSLELGDSALYFCASSLLSRGYEQYFGPGTRLTVT.

There are a few counts of this clonotype. The CDR3 is CASSYQYNEQFF. Here the CDR3 DNA reads TGTGCCAGCTCCTATCAATACAATGAGCAGTTCTTC. This chain links TRBV18 with TRBJ2-1, with D uncertain. Trimming took off 6 bases at V and 4 bases at J, with 7 bases between the two ends. CDR1 is KGHSH, CDR2 LQKENI, per germline. This CDR3 has 12 amino acids. Together with reference TRBV18 and TRBJ2-1, the CDR3 gives the full variable domain: NAGVMQNPRHLVRRRGQEARLRCSPMKGHSHVYWYRQLPEEGLKFMVYLQKENIIDESGMPKERFSAEFPKEGPSILRIQQVVRGDSAAYFCASSYQYNEQFFGPGTRLTVL.

The chain has TRBV3-1 and TRBJ2-5; 10 bases are a match to TRBD1. The DNA end is a closer match to TRBJ2-1, so the J assignment may be wrong. CDR1 LGHDT and CDR2 YNNKEL come from the germline V gene (reference sequence). This CDR3 has 14 amino acids. The CDR3 region is CASSRDRGLNEQFF. The CDR3 coding sequence is TGTGCCAGCAGCCGGGACAGGGGTTTGAATGAGCAGTTCTTC.

The chain couples TRBV20-1 to TRBJ2-7; 11 bases match TRBD2. V trimming: 4 bases; J trimming: 2 bases; junction bases outside the gene matches: 4. The germline gives CDR1 DFQATT, CDR2 SNEGSKA (reference sequence). The CDR3 has 14 amino acids. CDR3 bases: TGCAGTGCTACGAGACTAGCGGGGCCCTACGAGCAGTACTTC. Encoded protein: CSATRLAGPYEQYF.

The chain uses TRBV3-1 and TRBJ2-7; 9 nucleotides agree with TRBD1. The CDR3 totals 16 residues. The junction had 7 bases not matched to a gene; V was cut back by 3 bases and J by 1 base. CDR1 is LGHDT, CDR2 YNNKEL, per germline (reference sequence). The CDR3 sequence: CASSHWGDRESYEQYF. CDR3 in DNA: TGTGCCAGCAGCCATTGGGGGGACAGGGAGTCCTACGAGCAGTACTTC.

The rearrangement links TRBV19 to TRBJ1-1; no clear D. The germline CDR1 and CDR2 sequences are LNHDA and SQIVND (reference sequence). V lost 7 bases, J lost 4 bases, and 19 bases lay in between. CDR3 length equals 15 residues. The CDR3 sequence: CASIRRYEGRTEAFF. In nucleotides, the CDR3 is TGTGCCAGTATCCGCAGATACGAAGGGCGCACTGAAGCTTTCTTT. The full variable domain, completed using reference TRBV19 and TRBJ1-1, is DGGITQSPKYLFRKEGQNVTLSCEQNLNHDAMYWYRQDPGQGLRLIYYSQIVNDFQKGDIAEGYSVSREKKESFPLTVTSAQKNPTAFYLCASIRRYEGRTEAFFGQGTRLTVV.

This chain uses TRBV5-1 with TRBJ2-1; D is perhaps TRBD1 or TRBD2 (7 bases each). This CDR3 is 16 amino acids long. In germline, CDR1 is SGHRS, CDR2 YFSETQ. V was clipped by 4 bases and J by 9 bases, with 23 bases between them. The CDR3 here is CASSPSGGGRWAEQFF. CDR3 nucleotide sequence: TGCGCCAGCAGCCCCTCAGGGGGGGGGCGCTGGGCTGAGCAGTTCTTC.

The chain links TRBV4-3 to TRBJ2-5, with TRBD2 as a possible D gene (5 bases). Germline V gene lookup returns CDR1 LGHNA and CDR2 YSLEER. Trimming cost V 0 bases and J 0 bases, with 14 bases left between them. CDR3 length equals 17 residues. CDR3 DNA sequence: TGCGCCAGCAGCCAAGATCTAGCCAGGATGTACCAAGAGACCCAGTACTTC. Translating it yields CASSQDLARMYQETQYF.

The gene calls are TRBV5-1 and TRBJ2-2; 8 bases are a match to TRBD1. Germline V gene sequence: CDR1 SGHRS, CDR2 YFSETQ. The CDR3 extends over 15 amino acids. The J segment lost 6 bases and the V segment lost 4 bases, leaving 8 bases of the junction unmatched. In DNA, the CDR3 is TGCGCCAGCAGCGGGACAGGCCCCGTCGCCGGGGAGCTGTTTTTT. This gives the protein CASSGTGPVAGELFF.